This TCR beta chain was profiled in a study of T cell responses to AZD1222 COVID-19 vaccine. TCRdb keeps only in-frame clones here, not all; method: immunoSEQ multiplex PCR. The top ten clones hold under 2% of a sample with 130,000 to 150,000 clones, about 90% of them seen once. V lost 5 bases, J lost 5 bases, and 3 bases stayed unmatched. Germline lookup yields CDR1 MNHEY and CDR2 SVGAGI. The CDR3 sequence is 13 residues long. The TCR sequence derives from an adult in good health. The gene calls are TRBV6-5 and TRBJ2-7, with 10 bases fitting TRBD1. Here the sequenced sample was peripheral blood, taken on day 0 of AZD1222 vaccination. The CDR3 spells CASSRDRGNEQYF. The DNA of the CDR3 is TGTGCCAGCAGTAGGGACAGGGGCAACGAGCAGTACTTC.